One sample yielded the 10 T cell receptor beta chains listed below, sequenced in a study of a mutant IDH1 vaccine in newly diagnosed glioma. The data were produced by immunoSEQ multiplex PCR, yet TCRdb's version contains in-frame clones alone and is incomplete. Of over 45,000 clones listed, around four fifths were seen once; the top ten hold less than 8%. What these receptors recognize is not known. Time point reported: week 5, during vaccination. Vaccination comprised doses that each held 300 ug of mutant IDH1 20-mer peptide, plus topical imiquimod. This sample comprised PBMCs, obtained from a glioma patient whose treatment included an IDH1 peptide vaccine. These receptors came from a woman aged 45 to 65 with glioma.

The genes are TRBV6-1 and TRBJ2-4; 7 bases are shared with TRBD1. The trim removed 9 bases at V and 1 base at J, leaving 3 bases unmatched. The CDR3 spans 13 residues. The germline V gene encodes CDR1 MNHNS and CDR2 SASEGT. CDR3 residues: CASQTGAKNIQYF. CDR3 in DNA: TGTGCCAGTCAGACAGGGGCCAAAAACATTCAGTACTTC.

The V and J genes are TRBV15 and TRBJ2-7; D might be TRBD1 or TRBD2, each matching 5 bases. V lost 8 bases, J lost 2 bases, and 13 bases lay in between. CDR1 and CDR2 (germline): LNHNV, YYDKDF (reference sequence). The CDR3 consists of 13 residues. The CDR3 nucleotides are TGTGCCACCGGGAAGGGACGAACCTACGAGCAGTACTTC. Its translation: CATGKGRTYEQYF.

The V and J genes are TRBV12-5 and TRBJ2-7, with 10 bases aligning to TRBD1. V shed 0 bases, J shed 6 bases, and the junction held 8 bases outside the gene matches. Germline CDR1 and CDR2: LGHNT and FRNRAP. The CDR3 has 16 residues. This CDR3 reads CASGLVLGQGPVEQYF. The DNA of the CDR3 is TGTGCTAGTGGTTTGGTCTTGGGACAGGGGCCCGTCGAGCAGTACTTC.

This clone was seen just once. The chain carries TRBV30 and TRBJ2-1, with 12 bases aligning to TRBD1. CDR3 length equals 16 residues. Germline V gene data show CDR1 as GTSNPN and CDR2 as SVGIG (reference sequence). The ends lost 0 bases at V and 7 bases at J; junction bases unmatched: 7. The CDR3 coding sequence is TGTGCCTGGAGTGTAAGCGGGACAGGGGGCGGGAATGAGCAGTTCTTC. Amino acid sequence: CAWSVSGTGGGNEQFF.

The chain has TRBV5-1 and TRBJ2-7; TRBD1 or TRBD2 may be the D gene (6 bases each). The V end lost 1 base, the J end lost 3 bases, and 17 bases lay between the germline ends. The CDR3 consists of 16 residues. Per germline, CDR1 SGHRS and CDR2 YFSETQ. Written as DNA, the CDR3 is TGCGCCAGCAGCTTGTCCCGGGGAGGAGGGGGCTACGAGCAGTACTTC. Translating gives CASSLSRGGGGYEQYF.

The chain recombines TRBV7-2 with TRBJ1-1, with 7 nucleotides matching TRBD1. In germline, CDR1 is SGHTA, CDR2 FQGNSA. Trimming cost V 7 bases and J 5 bases; bases outside gene matches: 4. The CDR3 covers 12 residues. CDR3 protein: CASIQQGTEAFF. The CDR3 region has the DNA TGTGCCAGCATCCAACAGGGGACTGAAGCTTTCTTT.

This clone was detected only once. The rearrangement joins TRBV28 to TRBJ2-1; D is perhaps TRBD2 (7 bases). CDR1 is MDHEN and CDR2 is SYDVKM in the germline V gene. The CDR3 length is 14 residues. With 9 bases removed from V and 9 bases from J, the gap between germline ends came to 21 bases. CDR3 in DNA: TGTGCCAGTTCCTCAACCAGGCGGGGGCGTGAGCAGTTCTTC. It yields the protein CASSSTRRGREQFF.

The DNA for the CDR3 is TGCGCCAGCATCCTCTCGGGGGGCCCGAACACTGAAGCTTTCTTT. Protein: CASILSGGPNTEAFF. V gene TRBV5-1 combines with J gene TRBJ1-1, with a weak D call TRBD1 (6 bases). The germline CDR1 and CDR2 sequences are SGHRS and YFSETQ. This CDR3 has 15 residues. Trimming stripped 6 bases from V and 1 base from J, with 16 bases between.

This chain connects TRBV10-2 to TRBJ2-7; TRBD2 aligns across 7 bases. Germline V CDR1 and CDR2: WSHSY, SAAADI. The J segment lost 7 bases and the V segment lost 8 bases, leaving 8 bases of the junction unmatched. CDR3 length: 12 residues. The CDR3 nucleotides are TGCGCCAGCGGGGGGGATACTCGAGAGCAGTACTTC. Amino acids: CASGGDTREQYF.

This clone is a singleton in its sample. The CDR3 DNA is TGCGCCAGCAGCTTATCAGGGTCTGGCTACACCTTC. Its translation: CASSLSGSGYTF. This chain uses TRBV5-1 with TRBJ1-2; tentative D call: TRBD1 (5 bases). Trimming pared 2 bases from V and 7 bases from J, leaving 9 bases between. The CDR3 spans 12 residues. The germline gives CDR1 SGHRS, CDR2 YFSETQ.